The source of this T cell receptor (beta chain) is a study of T cell responses to AZD1222 COVID-19 vaccine. Method: immunoSEQ multiplex PCR; TCRdb's copy keeps in-frame clones and lacks some. Of around 200,000 clones in the sample, 88% are singletons; the top ten hold about 0.53%. Unmatched junction bases numbered 8, after V lost 1 base and J lost 2 bases. The CDR3 is 17 residues long. Germline CDR1 and CDR2: LGHDT and YNNKEL (reference sequence). Sequencing was performed on peripheral blood, taken on day 0 of AZD1222 vaccination. The J gene is TRBJ2-7, the V gene TRBV3-1 (or the pseudogene TRBV3-2); 10 nucleotides line up with TRBD2. The TCR originated in an adult in good health. This CDR3 is CASSQAASGRSAYEQYF. The CDR3 nucleotides are TGTGCCAGCAGCCAAGCGGCTAGCGGGAGATCGGCCTACGAGCAGTACTTC.